In its sample, the clone carrying this T cell receptor (beta chain) was seen many times. The antigen is unknown. The data originate from a study of blood T cells in healthy people across ages. Overall study results and limits: A roughly linear fall in TCR beta diversity per million T cells was seen with increasing age.

Through a sample-barcoded 5' primer and a J-beta primer mix, a second PCR was run for roughly 6 to 12 cycles. Template switching added a 12-random-nucleotide identifier to every cDNA molecule. One entry per CDR3 protein results from TCRdb running MiXCR on the 5' RACE reads. The sample contains approximately 810,000 distinct CDR3 sequences, roughly 26% of which appear only once. Trimming took off 7 bases at V and 7 bases at J, with 19 bases between the two ends. This CDR3 region has 14 residues. Material: blood. V is TRBV12-3 or TRBV12-4 and J is TRBJ2-5; a possible D gene is TRBD2 (5 bases). This clonotype originated in an elderly woman in good health. CDR3 sequence (DNA): TGTGCCAGCACCCTAACATCGCACCGGGGGACCCAGTACTTC. Its protein is CASTLTSHRGTQYF.